This T cell receptor beta chain was sequenced for a study of identical twins. Germline V gene data show CDR1 as DFQATT and CDR2 as SNEGSKA (reference sequence). The CDR3 consists of 12 residues. The V gene end was trimmed by 4 bases and the J gene end by 6 bases; junction bases not matched to a gene: 1. A single record per CDR3 protein comes from TCRdb applying MiXCR to the 5' RACE reads. Of 700,000 to 950,000 distinct CDR3 sequences in the sample, approximately 13% are singletons; the top ten hold under 2%. The same data also went into a second study, on yellow fever vaccine responses in identical twins.

Specimen: PBMCs. The sequence was obtained from a woman between 18 and 30 years old in good health. The V and J genes are TRBV20-1 and TRBJ2-2, with TRBD1 matching over 8 bases. CDR3 in amino acids: CSATGGPGELFF. DNA of the CDR3: TGCAGTGCTACAGGGGGCCCCGGGGAGCTGTTTTTT.